A selection of T cell receptor beta chains follows, all from one sample in a study of T cells after yellow fever vaccination. TCRdb re-derived calls from the 5' RACE reads in MiXCR, one entry per CDR3 protein. The table lists 300,000 to 400,000 distinct CDR3 sequences, roughly a tenth of them singletons, with approximately 3% in the top ten. The source was CD4+ T cells sorted from PBMCs, collected 45 days after the yellow fever booster vaccination. These receptor sequences come from a man aged 18 to 30 who received the YFV17D yellow fever vaccine. Each CDR3 is given with its conserved first and last residue. A D gene is named only where the DNA matches it firmly. Not all rows give a size; the values are once, few, many and, for expanded clones, a class.

j_gene,d_gene,v_gene,len,abundance,CDR3nt,CDR3aa
TRBJ2-1,TRBD1,TRBV10-3,14,NA,TGTGCCATCAGGCCGGGACAGGGTAGCAATGAGCAGTTCTTC,CAIRPGQGSNEQFF
TRBJ2-1,NA,TRBV15,14,NA,TGTGCCACCAGCAGAGGGGGTCTTGGGGATGAGCAGTTCTTC,CATSRGGLGDEQFF
TRBJ1-2,NA,TRBV25-1,13,few,TGTGCCAGCAGTGAAATAGGGTCCTATGGCTACACCTTC,CASSEIGSYGYTF
TRBJ2-5,NA,TRBV5-6,17,once,TGTGCCAGCAGCTTGGCCGGGGCCTGGACGTACCAAGACTCCCAGTACTTC,CASSLAGAWTYQDSQYF
TRBJ2-5,TRBD2,TRBV4-1,13,NA,TGCGCCAGCAGCCAGTGGGCGCTAGCGGCCCAGTACTTC,CASSQWALAAQYF
TRBJ1-4,NA,TRBV7-7,14,few,TGTGCTAGCAGCTTTATCGGGAAGAATGAAAAACTGTTTTTT,CASSFIGKNEKLFF
TRBJ1-1,TRBD1,TRBV28,14,NA,TGTGCCAGCAGGAACCAGGGGGCGAACACTGAAGCTTTCTTT,CASRNQGANTEAFF
TRBJ2-5,TRBD1,TRBV7-9,14,many,TGTGCCAGCAGCCCCATGACAGGGGAAGAGACCCAGTACTTC,CASSPMTGEETQYF
TRBJ1-5,TRBD1,TRBV5-1,15,few,TGCGCCAGCAGCCCTGTAGGACAGGAGAATCAGCCCCAGCATTTT,CASSPVGQENQPQHF
TRBJ2-2,TRBD1,TRBV7-2,15,few,TGTGCCAGCAGCCGACAGGGGCTGAACACCGGGGAGCTGTTTTTT,CASSRQGLNTGELFF
TRBJ1-1,NA,TRBV5-5,16,NA,TGTGCCAGTCCCTCGGAAGCGGGAAACCTCAACACTGAAGCTTTCTTT,CASPSEAGNLNTEAFF
TRBJ1-2,TRBD1,TRBV12-3/TRBV12-4,14,NA,TGTGCCAGCAGATATGACAGGGATAACTATGGCTACACCTTC,CASRYDRDNYGYTF
TRBJ1-4,NA,TRBV3-1,13,NA,TGTGCCAGCAGCCACAGGAGTCGGGAAAAACTGTTTTTT,CASSHRSREKLFF
TRBJ1-4,TRBD1,TRBV5-1,15,NA,TGCGCCAGCAGCCGAGGGACAGTGGGAAATGAAAAACTGTTTTTT,CASSRGTVGNEKLFF
TRBJ1-1,NA,TRBV5-1,13,few,TGCGCCAGCCACGGGACAACGAACACTGAAGCTTTCTTT,CASHGTTNTEAFF
TRBJ1-3,NA,TRBV10-3,14,few,TGTGCCATCAGGGACAGCAGGTCTGGAAACACCATATATTTT,CAIRDSRSGNTIYF
TRBJ2-7,NA,TRBV6-5,14,few,TGTGCCAGCAGTTACTCGACGCGGGCGTACGAGCAGTACTTC,CASSYSTRAYEQYF
TRBJ1-6,NA,TRBV27,15,NA,TGTGCCAGCAGTTTAGTTAGCTCCTATAATTCACCCCTCCACTTT,CASSLVSSYNSPLHF
TRBJ2-3,NA,TRBV7-9,17,few,TGTGCCAGCAGCGGGCTCGTATTGGGCGCCGATGGGGTGGCGCAGTATTTT,CASSGLVLGADGVAQYF
TRBJ1-2,NA,TRBV19,13,NA,TGTGCCACCAAAACCGGGCCATTCTATGGCTACACCTTC,CATKTGPFYGYTF
TRBJ1-6,TRBD1,TRBV5-1,17,NA,TGCGCCAGCAGTAACCGACAGGGTGGCACCTATAATTCACCCCTCCACTTT,CASSNRQGGTYNSPLHF
TRBJ2-3,NA,TRBV6-2/TRBV6-3,12,NA,TGTGCCAGCACTCAGACCCTGGGTACGCAGTATTTT,CASTQTLGTQYF
TRBJ2-3,TRBD2,TRBV12-3/TRBV12-4,14,many,TGTGCCAGCAGTCTTAGCGGGGGGGCCCCCTCGCAGTATTTT,CASSLSGGAPSQYF
TRBJ1-5,NA,TRBV6-2/TRBV6-3,15,NA,TGTGCCAGCGGGCGGCCCGGCGGCGCGGCCCAGCCCCAGCATTTT,CASGRPGGAAQPQHF
TRBJ1-1,TRBD1,TRBV4-2,15,few,TGTGCCACCGCCTCCCGACCCAGGGGGGACACTGAAGCTTTCTTT,CATASRPRGDTEAFF
TRBJ2-7,TRBD2,TRBV7-2,14,few,TGTGCCAGCAGCACCACTAGCGGGGGGTTCGAGCAGTACTTC,CASSTTSGGFEQYF
TRBJ2-5,NA,TRBV5-1,14,few,TGCGCCAGCAGCGGAGGCAGGTGGGATGAGACCCAGTACTTC,CASSGGRWDETQYF
TRBJ2-1,NA,TRBV20-1,16,few,TGCAGTGCTCTGACCCCTACAGGAAAGCTTTACAATGAGCAGTTCTTC,CSALTPTGKLYNEQFF
TRBJ2-2,NA,TRBV5-4,14,NA,TGTGCCAGCAGACCGGACCCGAACACCGGGGAGCTGTTTTTT,CASRPDPNTGELFF
TRBJ2-7,NA,TRBV6-6,13,NA,TGTGCCAGCAGGCGACAGGAGACCTACGAGCAGTACTTC,CASRRQETYEQYF
TRBJ1-1,TRBD1,TRBV9,15,NA,TGTGCCAGCAGCGGCTCGACAGGGGAACTCTCTGAAGCTTTCTTT,CASSGSTGELSEAFF
TRBJ1-5,NA,TRBV3-1,14,few,TGTGCCAGCAGCCTCCGGGGGGCGGATCAGCCCCAGCATTTT,CASSLRGADQPQHF
TRBJ2-7,TRBD2,TRBV12-3/TRBV12-4,14,many,TGTGCCAGCAGCCAGCGGGGGCCCTCCTACGAGCAGTACTTC,CASSQRGPSYEQYF
TRBJ2-2,NA,TRBV18,16,few,TGTGCCAGCTCACCTATGGCGGCATCGAACACCGGGGAGCTGTTTTTT,CASSPMAASNTGELFF
TRBJ2-1,TRBD1,TRBV7-9,16,few,TGTGCCAGCAGCACGGACAGGGCAGGATCCTACAATGAGCAGTTCTTC,CASSTDRAGSYNEQFF
TRBJ1-1,TRBD1,TRBV5-1,14,many,TGCGCCAGCAGCAAGGACAGGGGGCCTACTGAAGCTTTCTTT,CASSKDRGPTEAFF
TRBJ2-5,NA,TRBV6-5,13,once,TGTGCCAGCAGTAAGGGGTACCAAGAGACCCAGTACTTC,CASSKGYQETQYF